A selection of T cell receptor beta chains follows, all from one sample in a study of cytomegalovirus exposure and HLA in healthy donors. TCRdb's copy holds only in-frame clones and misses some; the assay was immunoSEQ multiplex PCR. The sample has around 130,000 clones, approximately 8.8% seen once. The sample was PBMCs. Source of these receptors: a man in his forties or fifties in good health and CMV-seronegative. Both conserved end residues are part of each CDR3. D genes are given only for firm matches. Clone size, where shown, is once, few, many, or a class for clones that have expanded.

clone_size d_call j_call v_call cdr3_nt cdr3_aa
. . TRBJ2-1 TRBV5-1 TGCGCCAGCAGCTTGGGTCCAGGGGAGCAGAATGAGCAGTTCTTC CASSLGPGEQNEQFF
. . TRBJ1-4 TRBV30 TGTGCCGGGAGACCCCCGGGGGAAAAACTGTTTTTT CAGRPPGEKLFF
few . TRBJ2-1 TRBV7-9 TGTGCCAGCAGCTTAGCGGGCCGACGGCAGTTCTTC CASSLAGRRQFF
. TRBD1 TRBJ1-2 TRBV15 TGTGCCACCAGCAGAGCCACGCAGGGGGCCGGGGGCTACACCTTC CATSRATQGAGGYTF
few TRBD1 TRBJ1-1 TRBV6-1 TGTGCCAGCAGACCTACGGACAGGGTGAACACTGAAGCTTTCTTT CASRPTDRVNTEAFF
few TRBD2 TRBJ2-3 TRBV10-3 TGTGCCATCAGTGAGTCGATAGCGGGTAGCACAGATACGCAGTATTTT CAISESIAGSTDTQYF
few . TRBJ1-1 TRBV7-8 TGTGCCAGCAGTCCGGCGGGGAACACTGAAGCTTTCTTT CASSPAGNTEAFF
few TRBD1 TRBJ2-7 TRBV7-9 TGTGCCAGCAGCCCGGACAGGGCGGAGTACGAGCAGTACTTC CASSPDRAEYEQYF
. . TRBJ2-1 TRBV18 TGTGCCAGCTCACCCGAGGGACTGTCCTACAATGAGCAGTTCTTC CASSPEGLSYNEQFF
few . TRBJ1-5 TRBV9 TGTGCCAGCAGCGTAGGAGATAGCAATCAGCCCCAGCATTTT CASSVGDSNQPQHF
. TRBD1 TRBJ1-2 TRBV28 TGTGCCAGCAGAGGACAGGGGGCTGGCTATGGCTACACCTTC CASRGQGAGYGYTF
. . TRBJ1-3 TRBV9 TGTGCCAGCAGCGTAGGAGCCTCTGGAAACACCATATATTTT CASSVGASGNTIYF
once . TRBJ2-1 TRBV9 TGTGCCAGCAGCGTAGCTGTGGGGGGCAATGAGCAGTTCTTC CASSVAVGGNEQFF
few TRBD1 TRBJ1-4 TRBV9 TGTGCCAGCAGCGTAGGGGTACAGGGGATGGGAGAAAAACTGTTTTTT CASSVGVQGMGEKLFF
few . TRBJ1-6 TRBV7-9 TGTGCCAGCAGCAAAGGGGGTTATAGTTCCTATAATTCACCCCTCCACTTT CASSKGGYSSYNSPLHF
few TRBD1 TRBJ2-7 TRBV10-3 TGTGCCATCAGCAGCCGGGACAGGGGTCACGAGCAGTACTTC CAISSRDRGHEQYF
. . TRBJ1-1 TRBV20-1 TGCAGTGCTAGAACCAGCACTGAAGCTTTCTTT CSARTSTEAFF
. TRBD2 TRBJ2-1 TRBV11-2 TGTGCCAGCAGCTCGACTAGCTCATCCTACAATGAGCAGTTCTTC CASSSTSSSYNEQFF
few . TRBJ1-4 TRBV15 TGTGCCACCAGCAGCTTCGAGGCCCGGGAGGGATGGGAAAAACTGTTTTTT CATSSFEAREGWEKLFF
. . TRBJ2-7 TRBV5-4 TGTGCCAGCAGCTTTGGCCCCGGGGAGCCCTCCTACGAGCAGTACTTC CASSFGPGEPSYEQYF
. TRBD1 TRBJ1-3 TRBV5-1 TGCGCCAGCAGCTTGAGCACAGGGGGCGGAAACACCATATATTTT CASSLSTGGGNTIYF
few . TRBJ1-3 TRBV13 TGTGCCAGCAGCTTAGAATTAGGGAGCTCTGGAAACACCATATATTTT CASSLELGSSGNTIYF
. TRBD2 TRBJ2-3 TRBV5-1 TGCGCCAGCAGCTTGGCCAGCGGGGGGGCTGAAGATACGCAGTATTTT CASSLASGGAEDTQYF
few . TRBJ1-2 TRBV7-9 TGTGCCAGCAGCGCTAGCGGGTATGGCTACACCTTC CASSASGYGYTF
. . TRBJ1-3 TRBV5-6 TGTGCCAGCAGCTTGTTTCGGGCAGGGCTCTCTGGAAACACCATATATTTT CASSLFRAGLSGNTIYF
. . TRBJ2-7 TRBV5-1 TGCGCCAGCAGCTTGGTAAGCCTAGCTAGCTACGAGCAGTACTTC CASSLVSLASYEQYF
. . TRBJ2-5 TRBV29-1 TGCAGCGTTGACGGCGGGGCAGAGACCCAGTACTTC CSVDGGAETQYF
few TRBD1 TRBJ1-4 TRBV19 TGTGCCACTCACCCGAGGACAGGAGACGAAAAACTGTTTTTT CATHPRTGDEKLFF
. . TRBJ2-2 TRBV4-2 TGTGCCAGCAGCCAAGTTCAGGGCACCGGGGAGCTGTTTTTT CASSQVQGTGELFF
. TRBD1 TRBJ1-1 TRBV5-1 TGCGCCAGCAGCTTGGAGAGACAGGGTGGCGCTGAAGCTTTCTTT CASSLERQGGAEAFF
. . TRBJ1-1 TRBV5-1 TGCGCCAGCAGCTTGGGGCAGACTGGCACTGAAGCTTTCTTT CASSLGQTGTEAFF
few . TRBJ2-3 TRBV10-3 TGTGCCGCATCACCCGGGATAACAGATACGCAGTATTTT CAASPGITDTQYF
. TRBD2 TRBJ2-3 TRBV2 TGTGCCAGCAGTGGGCTAGCGGGGGGGTTCACAGATACGCAGTATTTT CASSGLAGGFTDTQYF
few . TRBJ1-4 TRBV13 TGTGCCAGCAGCTCCGGGATGGGAGATGAAAAACTGTTTTTT CASSSGMGDEKLFF
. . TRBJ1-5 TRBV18 TGTGCCAGCTCACGCAGGGTTTCCGATCAGCCCCAGCATTTT CASSRRVSDQPQHF
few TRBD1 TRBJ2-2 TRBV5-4 TGTGCCAGCAGGGCAGGGACAGGGAACACCGGGGAGCTGTTTTTT CASRAGTGNTGELFF
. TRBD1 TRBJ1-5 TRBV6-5 TGTGCCAGCAGTAACGGACAGGGGGGGAATACGCCCCAGAATTTT CASSNGQGGNTPQNF
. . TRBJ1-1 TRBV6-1 TGTGCCAGCAGTGAAACTGGGAGTTCCACTGAAGCTTTCTTT CASSETGSSTEAFF
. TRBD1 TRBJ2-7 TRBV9 TGTGCCAGCAGCCCCGGGACAGGGGCCTACGAGCAGTACTTC CASSPGTGAYEQYF
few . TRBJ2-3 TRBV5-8 TGTGCCAGCTTAAGTCGACTAGGAGATACGCAGTATTTT CASLSRLGDTQYF
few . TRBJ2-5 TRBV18 TGTGCCAGCTCACCACCGGGCCGGGGAGAGACCCAGTACTTC CASSPPGRGETQYF
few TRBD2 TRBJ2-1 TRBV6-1 TGTGCCAGCAGTGAAGCGTTTAGCGGGGGGGATCTGAATGAGCAGTTCTTC CASSEAFSGGDLNEQFF
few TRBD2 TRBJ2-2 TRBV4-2 TGTGCCAGCAGCCAAGATTGGTCGGGGGGGATTGCCGGGGAGCTGTTTTTT CASSQDWSGGIAGELFF
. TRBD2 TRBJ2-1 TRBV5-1 TGCGCCAGCAGCTCACCGGGACTAGCGGGGGGAAGCTCCTACAATGAGCAGTTCTTC CASSSPGLAGGSSYNEQFF
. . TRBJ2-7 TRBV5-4 TGTGCCAGCAGCTTGGGGGCCCCAAGCTCCTACGAGCAGTACTTC CASSLGAPSSYEQYF
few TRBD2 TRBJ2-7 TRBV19 TGTGCCAGTAGTATAGATGCGGGGGTCCACGAGCAGTACTTC CASSIDAGVHEQYF
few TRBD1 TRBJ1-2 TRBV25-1 TGTGCCAGCAGTGAACGGACAGGGGATTATGGCTACACCTTC CASSERTGDYGYTF
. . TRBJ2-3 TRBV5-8 TGTGCCAGCAGCTTGGACAGCTACACAGATACGCAGTATTTT CASSLDSYTDTQYF
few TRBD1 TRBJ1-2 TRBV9 TGTGCCAGCAGCGCACAGGGGGCGGTCATTGGCTACACCTTC CASSAQGAVIGYTF
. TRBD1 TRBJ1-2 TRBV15 TGTGCCACCAGCAGGGGCCGGGACAGGGGTGGCTACACCTTC CATSRGRDRGGYTF
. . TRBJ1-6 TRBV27 TGTGCCAGCAGCCCCGCCTTCGGTAATTCACCCCTCCACTTT CASSPAFGNSPLHF
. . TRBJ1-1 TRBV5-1 TGCGCCAGCAGCTTAGCCCTTCAGGCCACTGAAGCTTTCTTT CASSLALQATEAFF
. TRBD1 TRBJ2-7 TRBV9 TGTGCCAGCAGCGTAGGGGACAGACCCTACGAGCAGTACTTC CASSVGDRPYEQYF
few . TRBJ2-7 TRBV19 TGTGCCAGTAGTATAGGAGCGGTCAACGAGCAGTACTTC CASSIGAVNEQYF
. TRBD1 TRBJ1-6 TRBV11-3 TGTGCCAGCAGCCAGGGGGCGAGGAATTCACCCCTCCACTTT CASSQGARNSPLHF
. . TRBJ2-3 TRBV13 TGTGCCAGCAGCTTCCGGGGGGATACGCAGTATTTT CASSFRGDTQYF